Sequencing of this T cell receptor beta chain was carried out in a study of T cells in localized non-small cell lung cancer. Overall study findings and caveats: When the top 100 tumor clones were examined, a median approximately 60 of them also appeared in the adjacent lung, which was paired and uninvolved. Longer overall survival associated with higher blood T cell density; shorter survival with higher adjacent-lung clonality.

The CDR3 contains 15 residues. V shed 6 bases and J shed 7 bases, with 21 bases lying between them. In germline, CDR1 is SGHDN, CDR2 FVKESK. Remarks on this clone: No antigen is known for it.

Measured with immunoSEQ multiplex PCR; TCRdb has only the in-frame clones, and not every one. Of about 43,000 clones listed, over 75% are singletons. This receptor was obtained from a woman aged 40-70 years with stage II lung adenocarcinoma. This chain links TRBV14 with TRBJ1-1; D gene unclear. The sample was PBMCs, taken before any cancer treatment. CDR3 bases: TGTGCCAGCAGTCCGACACGAGTGAGCAAGGGTGAAGCTTTCTTT. Encoded protein: CASSPTRVSKGEAFF.